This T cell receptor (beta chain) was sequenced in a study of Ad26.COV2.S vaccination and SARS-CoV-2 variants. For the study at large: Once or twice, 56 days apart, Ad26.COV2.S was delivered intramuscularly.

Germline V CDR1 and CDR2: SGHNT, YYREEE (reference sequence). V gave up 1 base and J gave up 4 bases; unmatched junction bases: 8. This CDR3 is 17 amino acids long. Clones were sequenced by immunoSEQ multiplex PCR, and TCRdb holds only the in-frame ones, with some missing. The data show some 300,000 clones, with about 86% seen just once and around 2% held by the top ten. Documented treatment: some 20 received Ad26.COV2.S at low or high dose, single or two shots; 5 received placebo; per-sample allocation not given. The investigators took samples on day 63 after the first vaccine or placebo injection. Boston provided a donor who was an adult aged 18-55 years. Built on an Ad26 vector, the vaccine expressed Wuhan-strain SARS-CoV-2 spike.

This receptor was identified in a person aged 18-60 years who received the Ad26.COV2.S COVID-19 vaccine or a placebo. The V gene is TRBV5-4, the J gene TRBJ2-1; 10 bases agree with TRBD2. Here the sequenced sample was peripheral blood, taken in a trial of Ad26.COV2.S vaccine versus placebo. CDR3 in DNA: TGTGCCAGCAGCTTGTTTAGCGGGGGGCGGGTTTACAATGAGCAGTTCTTC. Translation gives CASSLFSGGRVYNEQFF.